Ten or more counts support the clone carrying this T cell receptor (beta chain). Its target is not known. This sample was taken from a study of T cell repertoires in cytomegalovirus infection. About the research overall: As its CMV epitopes, the study selected recently identified HLA-C-restricted and well-studied HLA-B-restricted targets. Indications came from public TCR beta signatures; they pointed to CMV infection and to a matching HLA type.

Germline-derived CDR1 and CDR2 are SEHNR and FQNEAQ (reference sequence). The V end was cut by 6 bases, the J end by 1 base, with 9 bases between. The CDR3 contains 13 residues. Study results and caveats: In two of eight donors, the top clonotype was HLA-C-restricted CMV-specific.

TCRdb ran MiXCR on the reads and lists one entry per CDR3 protein. Of approximately 770,000 distinct CDR3 sequences detected, 25% to 35% appear once; the ten largest clones hold about an eighth. The TCR originated in a human donor in good health (CMV status not recorded). Some clones in this sample may be carry-over from other donors' samples. The chain couples TRBV7-9 to TRBJ1-1; TRBD1 is a possible D gene (6 bases). Source: cultured CD8+ T cells from PBMCs, taken from culture after CMV antigen stimulation. For the CDR3, the DNA is TGTGCCAGCAGGGAGACAGGGAACACTGAAGCTTTCTTT. Translation: CASRETGNTEAFF.